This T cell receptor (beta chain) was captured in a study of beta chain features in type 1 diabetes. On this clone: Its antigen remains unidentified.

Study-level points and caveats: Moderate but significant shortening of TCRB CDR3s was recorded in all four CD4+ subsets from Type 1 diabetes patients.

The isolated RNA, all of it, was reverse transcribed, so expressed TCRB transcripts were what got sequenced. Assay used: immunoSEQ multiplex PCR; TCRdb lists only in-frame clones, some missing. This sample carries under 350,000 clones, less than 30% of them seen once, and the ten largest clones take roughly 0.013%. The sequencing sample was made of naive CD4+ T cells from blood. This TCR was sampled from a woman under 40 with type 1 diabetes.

CDR3 in amino acids: CASSSGLDGTQYF. CDR3 bases: TGTGCCAGCAGCTCCGGACTAGACGGGACCCAGTACTTC. This sequence joins TRBV11-3 and TRBJ2-5; TRBD2 aligns across 7 bases. In germline, CDR1 is SGHNT, CDR2 YENEEA. This CDR3 is 13 amino acids long. V was pared by 4 bases and J by 7 bases, with 6 bases of the junction left unmatched.